This T cell receptor beta chain emerged from a study of human T cells and chemical hapten exposure. Looking at the study overall: The upper back received 0.01% DPC by patch testing, with results read at 6 days.

CDR3 length equals 11 residues. To note about this clonotype: Its specificity is unknown. Germline and junction disagree at one end, which may indicate a read error.

TCRdb called the RACE reads again in MiXCR, with one record for every CDR3 protein. The sample yields 300,000 to 450,000 distinct CDR3 sequences, roughly 4.6% seen once. Stated time point: pre-sensitization, week 0. Treatment defined: therapeutic diphenylcyclopropenone sensitization with weekly scalp DPC. People who gave samples had alopecia, were 18 to 70 years old, and were suitable for DPC. General study points: Expanded TCRs clustered into significantly more large CDR3 similarity groups than controls, the analysis revealed.

This sequence was found in a woman aged 50 to 60 with alopecia areata. Some clones in this sample may be carry-over from other donors' samples. The starting material was whole blood, obtained in connection with sensitization to the hapten diphenylcyclopropenone (DPC). J is TRBJ2-1 and V is TRBV12-3 or TRBV12-4, with D tentatively TRBD2 (6 bases). The CDR3 spells CASSPGAWMVF. The DNA for the CDR3 is TGTGCCAGCAGTCCGGGAGCGTGGATGGTCTTC.